This T cell receptor (beta chain) came from a study of tissue T cells after allogeneic stem cell transplantation. Regarding the study as a whole: Shared clones across patients were few; motif clustering revealed tissue-specific shared signatures. Within patients, tissue anatomy strongly shaped TCR repertoire composition.

Comment on this clone: Its antigen remains unidentified.

Steroid-refractory graft-versus-host disease after allogeneic hematopoietic cell transplant qualified adults for prospective research-autopsy enrollment. Sequencing of TCRbeta CDR3 at survey depth gave sequences and template counts. The protocol was immunoSEQ multiplex PCR, while the TCRdb copy is restricted to in-frame clones and leaves out a portion. In the table there are some 4,500 clones, more than 65% of which are singletons. CDR3 length: 16 amino acids. Germline V gene sequence: CDR1 SGHVS, CDR2 FQNEAQ. Trimming took off 5 bases at V and 0 bases at J, with 14 bases between the two ends. V gene TRBV7-8 combines with J gene TRBJ2-1, with a possible D match to TRBD2 (6 bases). Sample: duodenal tissue, taken at autopsy. This clonotype originated in a female patient aged 18 to 55 with steroid-refractory graft-versus-host disease after an allogeneic stem cell transplant. Certain T cells may be donor cells from the graft. The CDR3 nucleotides read TGTGCCAGCAGCACTCTAGCGCCGAGCTCCTACAATGAGCAGTTCTTC. This sequence encodes CASSTLAPSSYNEQFF.